Below are 10 T cell receptor beta chains sequenced from a single sample in a study of shared clonotypes between healthy human individuals (dated by TCRdb to 2018 to 2021). CD8 naive samples consisted of CD45RO-negative cells that were positively selected for CCR7, yielding a CD45RA+CCR7+ population without TemRA cells. Receptors were amplified or captured by the immunoSEQ multiplex PCR assay. What TCRdb holds here is the immuneACCESS table cut down to in-frame rearrangements. Part of the clones is not present; checked against another copy, under half of the missing clones reflect an unresolved V gene, and the others are unexplained. This sample is represented by millions of clones; 85% to 95% of them were singletons. The ten largest account for roughly 1.1% of the sample. Sequencing was performed on naive CD8+ T cells sorted from blood. In light of the paper, this sample's cell subset or site label describes: CD45RA+CCR7+. The receptors here all came from a man aged 18 to 29 in good health.

This chain uses TRBV11-2 with TRBJ2-7; D possibly corresponds to TRBD2 (6 bases). Germline CDR1 SGHAT, CDR2 FQNNGV. V was trimmed by 3 bases and J by 3 bases, leaving 15 bases between them. This CDR3 region has 15 residues. The CDR3, as DNA: TGTGCCAGCAGCTTTCCGTCTGGGGGACTCTACGAGCAGTACTTC. Protein product: CASSFPSGGLYEQYF.

This sequence joins TRBV9 and TRBJ2-5, with D possibly TRBD1 on 7 matching bases. The CDR3 is made up of 18 amino acids. Germline V gives CDR1 SGDLS, CDR2 YYNGEE. Trimming shortened V by 4 bases and J by 2 bases, and 24 bases separated the two germline ends. CDR3 DNA: TGTGCCAGCAGCCCAGAGGGGGGAGGTGGGACAGAACAAGAGACCCAGTACTTC. Residues: CASSPEGGGGTEQETQYF.

Concerning this clone: The same CDR3 can be traced to other DNA sequences in this sample. V gene TRBV28 combines with J gene TRBJ2-3; 10 positions match TRBD1. CDR1 and CDR2 (germline): MDHEN, SYDVKM. J lost 4 bases, V lost 4 bases, and 2 bases had no gene match. CDR3 length equals 14 residues. The CDR3 DNA is TGTGCCAGCAGTTCCGGACAGGGGGCAGATACGCAGTATTTT. Translated: CASSSGQGADTQYF.

The rearrangement links TRBV4-1 to TRBJ1-1; D remains ambiguous. V was clipped by 0 bases and J by 4 bases, with 9 bases between them. The CDR3 runs 14 residues. The germline gives CDR1 MGHRA, CDR2 YSYEKL. The CDR3 region has the DNA TGCGCCAGCAGCCAAGACGCGAGAAGCACTGAAGCTTTCTTT. This codes for CASSQDARSTEAFF.

The chain employs TRBV6-5 and TRBJ1-1, with 8 bases aligning to TRBD1. Germline loops: CDR1 MNHEY, CDR2 SVGAGI. This CDR3 is built from 12 residues. V trimming: 5 bases; J trimming: 8 bases; junction bases outside the gene matches: 4. CDR3 protein: CASSTGQGEAFF. CDR3 coding DNA: TGTGCCAGCAGTACAGGACAGGGCGAAGCTTTCTTT.

J is TRBJ2-3 and V is TRBV27, with TRBD2 matching 11 bases. CDR3 length equals 18 residues. The germline gives CDR1 MNHEY, CDR2 SMNVEV (reference sequence). V was pared by 0 bases and J by 0 bases, with 5 bases of the junction left unmatched. CDR3: CASSLSTGLAVSTDTQYF. The DNA for the CDR3 is TGTGCCAGCAGTTTATCGACGGGACTAGCGGTGAGCACAGATACGCAGTATTTT.

The chain has TRBV11-3 and TRBJ2-7; TRBD2 aligns across 7 bases. J lost 0 bases, V lost 5 bases, and 7 bases had no gene match. This CDR3 has 15 amino acids. Germline loops: CDR1 SGHNT, CDR2 YENEEA. The CDR3 region is CASSLASGDSYEQYF. The CDR3 region has the DNA TGTGCCAGCAGCCTAGCGAGCGGGGACTCCTACGAGCAGTACTTC.

The chain combines TRBV2 with TRBJ1-1, with D maybe TRBD1 (5 bases). The germline gives CDR1 SNHLY, CDR2 FYNNEI. This CDR3 has 14 residues. Trimming pared 10 bases from V and 1 base from J, leaving 16 bases between. The CDR3 DNA sequence: TGTGCCACCAGGGCTCGGACAACGAACACTGAAGCTTTCTTT. Translation gives CATRARTTNTEAFF.

The V call is TRBV28, the J call TRBJ2-7, with 7 bases matching TRBD1. The CDR3 consists of 13 residues. CDR1 MDHEN and CDR2 SYDVKM come from the germline V gene. V shed 2 bases, J shed 3 bases, and the junction held 1 base outside the gene matches. CDR3: CASSLRQGYEQYF. As DNA, the CDR3 is TGTGCCAGCAGTTTAAGACAGGGCTACGAGCAGTACTTC.

The chain couples TRBV7-8 to TRBJ2-7; D is uncertain. This CDR3 is built from 13 residues. V was trimmed by 1 base and J by 6 bases, leaving 10 bases between them. CDR1 SGHVS and CDR2 FQNEAQ come from the germline V gene. The DNA for the CDR3 is TGTGCCAGCAGCTTAGGCCCCCTCGCCGAGCAGTACTTC. It is translated as CASSLGPLAEQYF.